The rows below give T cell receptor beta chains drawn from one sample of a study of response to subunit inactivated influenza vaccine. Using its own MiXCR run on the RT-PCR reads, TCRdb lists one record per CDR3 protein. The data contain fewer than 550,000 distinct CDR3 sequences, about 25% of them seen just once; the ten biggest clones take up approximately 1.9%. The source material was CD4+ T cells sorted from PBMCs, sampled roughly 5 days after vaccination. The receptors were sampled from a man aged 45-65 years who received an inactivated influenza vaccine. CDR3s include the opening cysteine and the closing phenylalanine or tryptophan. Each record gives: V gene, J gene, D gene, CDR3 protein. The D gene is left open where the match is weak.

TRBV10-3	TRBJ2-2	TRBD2	CAISDLGRASDGELFF
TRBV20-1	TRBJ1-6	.	CSARDPGILSPLHF
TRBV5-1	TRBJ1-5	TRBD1	CASSLAPGQHQPQHF
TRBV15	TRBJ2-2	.	CATSREYTNTGELFF
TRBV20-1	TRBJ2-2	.	CSARDVVLAGELFF
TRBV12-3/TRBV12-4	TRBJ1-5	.	CATTEGNQPQHF
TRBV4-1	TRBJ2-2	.	CASAIDRQLRNTGELFF
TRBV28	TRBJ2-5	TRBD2	CASNSRAGGEETQYF
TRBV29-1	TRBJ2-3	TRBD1	CSVAGTGGRDTQYF
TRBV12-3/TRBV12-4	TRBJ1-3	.	CASSPNLSGNTIYF
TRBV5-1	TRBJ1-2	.	CASSFDGNYGYTF
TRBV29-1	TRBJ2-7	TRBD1	CSVARSGTGDPYEQYF
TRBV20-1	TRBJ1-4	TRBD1	CSASVRDRGHRANEKLFF
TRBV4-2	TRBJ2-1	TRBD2	CASSQEAGTSLTNEQFF
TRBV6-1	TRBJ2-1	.	CASNAFGNEQFF